The 3 T cell receptor beta chains below come from one sample, sequenced in a study of T cells in Graves' hyperthyroidism and ophthalmopathy. TCR beta CDR3 region amplification was performed from RNA transcripts. Primed by the HTBI set, a first-round RT-PCR was run on the TCR CDR3. TCRdb passed the multiplex PCR reads through MiXCR, listing each CDR3 protein once. The table includes 500,000 to 750,000 distinct CDR3 sequences, 13% to 15% detected once. Material for sequencing was blood. The origin of the receptors is a woman between 18 and 29 years old with Graves' ophthalmopathy.

This clonotype was seen ten or more times. The chain joins TRBV28 to TRBJ1-2, with 8 bases matching TRBD1. The CDR3 sequence is 15 residues long. Germline CDR1 reads MDHEN; CDR2 reads SYDVKM. Trimming removed 1 base from V and 1 base from J; junction bases left unmatched: 2. CDR3 coding DNA: TGTGCCAGCAGTTTATTGACAGGGGATAACTATGGCTACACCTTC. The encoded protein is CASSLLTGDNYGYTF.

This clonotype was detected ten times or more. The genes are TRBV11-2 and TRBJ2-5; D is undetermined. Looked up from germline, CDR1 is SGHAT and CDR2 is FQNNGV. The CDR3 is 13 amino acids. V was shortened by 5 bases and J by 2 bases, with 9 bases between the two germline ends. DNA for the CDR3: TGTGCCAGCAGCCCGTATCGTCAAGAGACCCAGTACTTC. This gives the protein CASSPYRQETQYF.

Only a few counts were recorded for this clonotype. The chain employs TRBV20-1 and TRBJ2-7, with D possibly TRBD1 on 5 matching bases. Germline V gives CDR1 DFQATT, CDR2 SNEGSKA (reference sequence). The CDR3 extends over 15 amino acids. The germline V and J ends were trimmed by 0 bases and 0 bases, with 12 bases remaining between them. The CDR3 protein is CSARDATASSYEQYF. Written as DNA, the CDR3 is TGCAGTGCTAGAGATGCGACAGCTAGCTCCTACGAGCAGTACTTC.